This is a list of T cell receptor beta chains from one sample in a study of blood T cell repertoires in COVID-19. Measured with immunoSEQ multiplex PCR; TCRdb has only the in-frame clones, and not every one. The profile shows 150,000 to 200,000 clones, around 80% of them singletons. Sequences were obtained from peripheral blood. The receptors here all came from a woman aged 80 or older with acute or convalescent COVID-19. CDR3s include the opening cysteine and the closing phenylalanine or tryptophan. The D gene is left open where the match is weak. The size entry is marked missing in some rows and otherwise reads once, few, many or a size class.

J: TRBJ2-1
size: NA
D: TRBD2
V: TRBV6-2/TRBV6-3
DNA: TGTGCCAGCAGCAAAGTGCCGGGGGGGGCCGTTGAGCAGTTCTTC
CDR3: CASSKVPGGAVEQFF

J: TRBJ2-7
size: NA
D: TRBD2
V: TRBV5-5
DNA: TGTGCCAGCAGCTTCCGGGCGGCGGGAGGGCCGGGGGAGGAGCAGTACTTC
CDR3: CASSFRAAGGPGEEQYF

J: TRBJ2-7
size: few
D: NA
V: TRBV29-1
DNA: TGCAGCGTTGCCCAGTTTCCCTACGAGCAGTACTTC
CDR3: CSVAQFPYEQYF

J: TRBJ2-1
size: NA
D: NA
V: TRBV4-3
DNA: TGCGCCAGCAGCCAAGATTTAATGGTCAGGGGAGGGGATGAGCAGTTCTTC
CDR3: CASSQDLMVRGGDEQFF

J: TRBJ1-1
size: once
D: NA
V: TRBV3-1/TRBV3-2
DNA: TGTGCCAGCAGCCCTCTGAGTGGTTTGAACACTGAAGCTTTCTTT
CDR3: CASSPLSGLNTEAFF

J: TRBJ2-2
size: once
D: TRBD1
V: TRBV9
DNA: TGTGCCAGCAGCGGCCGGGACAGGGGTTGGGACACCGGGGAGCTGTTTTTT
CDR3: CASSGRDRGWDTGELFF

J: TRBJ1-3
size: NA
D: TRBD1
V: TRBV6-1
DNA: TGTGCCAGCAGTGACCCGGGACAGATCTCTGGAAACACCATATATTTT
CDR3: CASSDPGQISGNTIYF

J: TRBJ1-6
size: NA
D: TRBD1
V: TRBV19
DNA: TGTGCCAGTAGCAGGGACAGGGGTTTGAATTCACCCCTCCACTTT
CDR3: CASSRDRGLNSPLHF

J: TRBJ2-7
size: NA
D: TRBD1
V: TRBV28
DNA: TGTGCCGAGGGGGACAGCCTCTACGAGCAGTACTTC
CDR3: CAEGDSLYEQYF

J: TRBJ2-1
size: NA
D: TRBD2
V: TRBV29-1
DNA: TGCAGCGACAAAGCGGGACGCAATGTCTACAATGAGCAGTTCTTC
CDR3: CSDKAGRNVYNEQFF

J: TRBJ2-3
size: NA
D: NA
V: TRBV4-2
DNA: TGTGCCAGCAGCCAAGGGGAGCCGAGGTCAGATACGCAGTATTTT
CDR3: CASSQGEPRSDTQYF

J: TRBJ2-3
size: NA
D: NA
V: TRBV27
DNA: TGTGCCAGCAGTTTGACTATCGAGAGCACAGATACGCAGTATTTT
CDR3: CASSLTIESTDTQYF

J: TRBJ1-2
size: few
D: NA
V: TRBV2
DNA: TGTGCCAGCAGCGGGACTGACGACCTACCTAACTATGGCTACACCTTC
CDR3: CASSGTDDLPNYGYTF

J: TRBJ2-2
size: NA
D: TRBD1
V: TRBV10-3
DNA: TGTGCCATCAGGACAGGGTCTGAAGAGACCGGGGAGCTGTTTTTT
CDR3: CAIRTGSEETGELFF

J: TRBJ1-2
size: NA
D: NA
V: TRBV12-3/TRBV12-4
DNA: TGTGCCAGCAGTCCCATAGGGGGAGGGGGCTACACCTTC
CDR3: CASSPIGGGGYTF

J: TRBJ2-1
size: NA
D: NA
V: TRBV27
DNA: TGTGCCAGCGGGAGCATTGTGGGCAATGAGCAGTTCTTC
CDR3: CASGSIVGNEQFF

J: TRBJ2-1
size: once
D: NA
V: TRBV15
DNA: TGTGCCACCAGCAGAGATAGGAGGGTCTCCCCAGACAATGAGCAGTTCTTC
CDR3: CATSRDRRVSPDNEQFF

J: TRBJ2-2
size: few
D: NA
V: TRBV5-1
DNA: TGCGCCAGCAGCTTGGGCGGAAAGGACACCGGGGAGCTGTTTTTT
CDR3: CASSLGGKDTGELFF

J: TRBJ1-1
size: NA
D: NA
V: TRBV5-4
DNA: TGTGCCAGCAGCCCCGGGGGGGCTCCTGAAGCTTTCTTT
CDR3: CASSPGGAPEAFF

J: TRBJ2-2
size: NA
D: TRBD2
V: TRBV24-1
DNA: TGTGCCACCAGTGGAGTGAGGAGGGGGACTAGCGGGGCGAACACCGGGGAGCTGTTTTTT
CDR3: CATSGVRRGTSGANTGELFF

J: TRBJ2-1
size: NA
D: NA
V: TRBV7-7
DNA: TGTGCTAGCAGCTTAGGGCCAGCGGAGTCCTACAATGAGCAGTTCTTC
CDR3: CASSLGPAESYNEQFF

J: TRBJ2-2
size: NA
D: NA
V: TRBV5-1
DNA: TGCGCCAGCAGCTGGTTGGGGCCCGGCTTAACAGGGCGGAACACCGGGGAGCTGTTTTTT
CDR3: CASSWLGPGLTGRNTGELFF

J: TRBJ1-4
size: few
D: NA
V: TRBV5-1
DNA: TGCGCCAGCAAGGAACAGGGCGTCAGTGAAAAACTGTTTTTT
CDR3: CASKEQGVSEKLFF

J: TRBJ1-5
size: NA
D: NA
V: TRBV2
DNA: TGTGCCAGCAGAGGCAGGTTTCATCAGCCCCAGCATTTT
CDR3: CASRGRFHQPQHF